Listed here is a single T cell receptor (beta chain). Its antigen is unknown. One base away there is no much larger clone; base qualities are not given. Taken with the paper, the label for treatment or condition translates to: over 15 received Ad26.COV2.S at low or high dose, single or two shots; 5 received placebo; per-sample allocation not given. For vaccine and placebo recipients, the sequenced repertoires came from samples collected on day 63 after the first injection. Between 29 July and 7 August 2020, Cohort 1b enrolled 25 adults aged 18-55 years at one site in Boston, USA. Ad26.COV2.S was a replication-incompetent adenovirus type 26 vector expressing a prefusion-stabilized SARS-CoV-2 spike protein from the original Wuhan strain. This sample is part of a study of Ad26.COV2.S vaccination and SARS-CoV-2 variants (TCRdb year 2021). As for the study more broadly: Donors in the vaccine arm were drawn from COV1001, a multicentre, randomized, double-blind, placebo-controlled phase I-IIa trial testing Ad26.COV2.S in healthy adults. Trial participants were randomized into five groups of five: low-dose or high-dose Ad26.COV2.S given once or twice, or placebo on both occasions. Sequencing of the TCRbeta repertoire served to evaluate the specificity and breadth of SARS-CoV-2-reactive T cell receptors following Ad26.COV2.S vaccination. Dosing of Ad26.COV2.S was intramuscular, at either 5x10^10 or 1x10^11 viral particles, delivered as one shot or as two shots spaced 56 days apart. The TCR-sequenced set comprised approximately 30 samples: approximately 19 Ad26.COV2.S vaccine recipients, 5 placebo recipients and 8 SARS-CoV-2 convalescent individuals. Investigators did not know the trial group allocation while performing experiments and assessing outcomes.

The immunoSEQ Assay was the method used to sequence TCRbeta CDR3 regions. After extraction, genomic DNA underwent amplification by bias-controlled multiplex PCR, followed by high-throughput sequencing. For the original study's pipeline: To quantify the absolute abundance of every unique TCRbeta CDR3 region, sequences were collapsed and filtered. Usable DNA was measured by amplifying reference genes present in all nucleated cells, and TCRbeta template counts were normalized to that usable DNA to estimate T cell fraction. Repertoire TCRs were annotated as SARS-CoV-2-specific by exact matching of V gene, CDR3 amino acid sequence and J gene to a known reactive TCR set. MIRA supplied the reference SARS-CoV-2 TCR set, which was filtered for enrichment in COVID-19-positive ImmuneCODE repertoires so that public or cross-reactive TCRs were removed. Using the MIRA antigens, annotated TCRs were further analysed by specific ORF or by position within an ORF. Breadth was defined as the number of annotated unique rearrangements divided by the total number of unique productive rearrangements, and depth was defined as the summed frequency of the annotated unique rearrangements. Group comparisons of TCR breadth used two-sided Wilcoxon rank-sum tests. TCRdb's version of the immuneACCESS table is confined to in-frame rearrangements and falls short of the full clone set. An unresolved V gene accounts for under half of the shortfall where checked; the remainder is of unknown origin. V and J calls and clone size are as listed in that table; D and trimming were resolved from the DNA. The sample table contains some 340,000 clones; only one count was recorded for around four fifths of them. Jointly, the top ten make up about 2.1% of the sample.

Summary of the overall study and its limitations: Higher spike-specific TCR breadth was observed in Ad26.COV2.S recipients than in placebo recipients (P = 0.0014). It was noted by the authors that total T cell responses may have been underestimated by the TCR breadth and depth analyses. Comparing responses between vaccine doses or regimens was not something the study was powered to do. Comparable non-spike TCR breadth was observed between vaccine and placebo recipients, consistent with only spike being contained in the vaccine. After vaccination, substantial breadth of spike-specific CD8+ and CD4+ T cell responses was reported.

The CDR3 runs 12 residues from the cysteine to the phenylalanine. The CDR3 DNA has 36 bases and is translated from base 1. V is clipped by 1 base and J by 7 bases, and the sequence between their germline boundaries is 7 bases long. The chain is encoded by TRBV12-3 or TRBV12-4 joined to TRBJ1-1; the D gene assignment is ambiguous. The sequenced sample was peripheral blood, obtained in a trial of Ad26.COV2.S vaccine versus placebo. The sequence was collected from a person aged 18 to 59 who received the Ad26.COV2.S COVID-19 vaccine or a placebo. CDR3 loop: CASSLEAREAFF. The sequenced DNA is TGTGCCAGCAGTTTAGAGGCGCGTGAAGCTTTCTTT.